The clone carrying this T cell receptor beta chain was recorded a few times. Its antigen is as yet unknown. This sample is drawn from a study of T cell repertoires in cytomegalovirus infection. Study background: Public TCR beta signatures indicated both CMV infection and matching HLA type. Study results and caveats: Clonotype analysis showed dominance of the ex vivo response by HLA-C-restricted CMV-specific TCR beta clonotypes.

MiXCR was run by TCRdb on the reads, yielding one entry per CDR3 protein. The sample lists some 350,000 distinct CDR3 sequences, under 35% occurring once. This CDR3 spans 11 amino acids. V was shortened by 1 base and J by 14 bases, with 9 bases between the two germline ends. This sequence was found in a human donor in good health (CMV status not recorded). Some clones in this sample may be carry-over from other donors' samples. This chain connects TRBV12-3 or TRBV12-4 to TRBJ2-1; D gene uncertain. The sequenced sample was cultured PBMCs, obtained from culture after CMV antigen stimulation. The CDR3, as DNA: TGTGCCAGCAGTTTAGGCCTAGGAAAGTTCTTC. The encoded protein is CASSLGLGKFF.